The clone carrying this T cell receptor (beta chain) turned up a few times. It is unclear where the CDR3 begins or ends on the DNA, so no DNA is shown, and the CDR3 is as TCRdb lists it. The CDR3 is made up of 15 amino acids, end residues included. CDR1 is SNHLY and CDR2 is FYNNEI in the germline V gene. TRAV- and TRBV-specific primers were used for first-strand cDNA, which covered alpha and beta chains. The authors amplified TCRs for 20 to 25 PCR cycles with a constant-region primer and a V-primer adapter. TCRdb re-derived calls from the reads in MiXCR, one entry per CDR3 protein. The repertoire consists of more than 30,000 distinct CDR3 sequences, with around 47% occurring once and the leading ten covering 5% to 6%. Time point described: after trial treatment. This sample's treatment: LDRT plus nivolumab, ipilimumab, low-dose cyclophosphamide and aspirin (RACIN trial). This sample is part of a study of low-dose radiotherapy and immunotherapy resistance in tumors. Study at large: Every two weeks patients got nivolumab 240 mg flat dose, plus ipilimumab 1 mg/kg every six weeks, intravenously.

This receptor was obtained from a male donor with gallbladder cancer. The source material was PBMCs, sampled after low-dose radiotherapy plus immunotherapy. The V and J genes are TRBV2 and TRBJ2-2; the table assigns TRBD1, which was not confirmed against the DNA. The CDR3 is CASRTGGIAGELFFF.